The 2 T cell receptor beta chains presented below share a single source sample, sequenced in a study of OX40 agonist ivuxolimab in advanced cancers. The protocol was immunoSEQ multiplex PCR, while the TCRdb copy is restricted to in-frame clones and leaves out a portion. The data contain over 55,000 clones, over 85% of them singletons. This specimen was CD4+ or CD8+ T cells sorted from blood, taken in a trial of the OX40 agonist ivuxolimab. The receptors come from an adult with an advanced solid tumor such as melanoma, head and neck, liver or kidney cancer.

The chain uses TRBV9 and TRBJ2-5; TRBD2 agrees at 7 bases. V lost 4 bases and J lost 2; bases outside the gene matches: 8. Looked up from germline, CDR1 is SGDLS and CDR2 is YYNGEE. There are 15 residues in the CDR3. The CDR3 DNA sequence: TGTGCCAGCAGCTTGGGGGGGACTTCTCAAGAGACCCAGTACTTC. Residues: CASSLGGTSQETQYF.

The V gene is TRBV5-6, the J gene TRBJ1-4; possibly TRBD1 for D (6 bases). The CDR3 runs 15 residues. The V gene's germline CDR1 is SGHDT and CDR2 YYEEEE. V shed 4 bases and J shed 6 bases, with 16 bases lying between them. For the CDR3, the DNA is TGTGCCAGCAGCGGCTCCCGGGGGGCGTATGAAAAACTGTTTTTT. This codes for CASSGSRGAYEKLFF.